Below, 25 T cell receptor beta chains from the same sample are listed, as sequenced in a study of T cell clonality in common variable immunodeficiency. Broader study findings: In common variable immunodeficiency, TCR beta chains reportedly carried fewer deletions and N-nucleotide insertions.

Repertoires were generated with immunoSEQ multiplex PCR, while TCRdb's copy carries only in-frame clones and drops some. The repertoire shows 30,000 to 40,000 clones, none seen only once; the top ten take around 6.4%. Their antigen targets remain unknown. Sequencing used peripheral blood mononuclear cells. These receptors came from a human donor with common variable immunodeficiency.

In its sample, this clone was seen many times. Read sequence stops 3 residues before the CDR3 end, and the germline J gene provides the missing end. V and J are TRBV7-2 and TRBJ1-3; D may be TRBD1 (5 bases). Germline V lookup: CDR1 SGHTA, CDR2 FQGNSA. This CDR3 comprises 13 residues. V was clipped by 4 bases and J by 4 bases, with 8 bases between them. The CDR3 loop reads CASSSDRGNTIYF. Incomplete CDR3 DNA: TGTGCCAGCAGCTCCGACAGAGGAAACACC. The whole variable domain, filled in from reference TRBV7-2 and TRBJ1-3, reads GAGVSQSPSNKVTEKGKDVELRCDPISGHTALYWYRQSLGQGLEFLIYFQGNSAPDKSGLPSDRFSAERTGGSVSTLTIQRTQQEDSAVYLCASSSDRGNTIYFGEGSWLTVV.

Of note for this clone: The read finishes 3 residues shy of the CDR3 end, and the germline J gene is used to complete it. V is TRBV5-1 and J is TRBJ1-6; 9 nucleotides align to TRBD1. Per the germline V gene, CDR1 is SGHRS and CDR2 is YFSETQ. Trimming removed 4 bases from V and 7 bases from J; junction bases left unmatched: 6. CDR3 size: 15 residues. CDR3 in amino acids: CASSNRDRVNSPLHF. The part of the CDR3 DNA that was read is TGCGCCAGCAGCAACCGGGACAGGGTAAATTCACCC.

Concerning this clone itself: The read halts 3 residues ahead of the CDR3 end, with the missing end drawn from the germline J gene. The chain links TRBV7-9 to TRBJ2-1, with 9 bases identical to TRBD2. After removal of 2 bases from V and 3 bases from J, the junction contained 2 bases not matched to a gene. Germline-derived CDR1 and CDR2 are SEHNR and FQNEAQ (reference sequence). The CDR3 consists of 15 residues. The CDR3 reads CASSLRTSDYNEQFF. The sequenced part of the CDR3 DNA is TGTGCCAGCAGCTTAAGGACTAGCGACTACAATGAG.

This clone was seen more than once but under ten times. Sequencing ends 3 residues short of the CDR3 end; the germline J gene provides the rest. The chain employs TRBV20-1 and TRBJ1-5; 8 bases match TRBD1. With V trimmed by 5 bases and J by 4 bases, 13 bases remained unmatched. The V gene's germline CDR1 is DFQATT and CDR2 SNEGSKA (reference sequence). The length of the CDR3 is 16 residues. The CDR3 sequence is CSAGGGGQAMNQPQHF. CDR3 DNA, as far as it was read: TGCAGTGCTGGTGGGGGGGGACAGGCAATGAATCAGCCC.

As regards this clone: The CDR3 is cut off 3 residues early in the read; its end comes from the germline J gene. The V gene is TRBV5-6, the J gene TRBJ2-2; weak D call: TRBD1 (5 bases). V was clipped by 2 bases and J by 2 bases, with 10 bases between them. The CDR3 is made up of 15 amino acids. The germline CDR1 and CDR2 sequences are SGHDT and YYEEEE. CDR3 in amino acids: CASSFDSRNTGELFF. Incomplete CDR3 DNA: TGTGCCAGCAGCTTCGACAGCAGAAACACCGGGGAG.

This clone was counted many times. One end of the junction varies from germline; a read error may be responsible. With the read ending 3 residues before the CDR3 end, the germline J gene is used to fill in that end. This sequence joins TRBV4-2 and TRBJ2-3; D possibly corresponds to TRBD2 (5 bases). Germline CDR1 reads LGHNA; CDR2 reads YNFKEQ. The CDR3 sequence is 13 residues long. CDR3: CASSPRVPDTQYF. CDR3 bases read: TGCGCCAGCAGCCCGCGGGTTCCGGATACG.

This clone was counted ten times or more. Read data end 3 residues before the CDR3 end; the end is taken from the germline J gene. The V call is TRBV5-6, the J call TRBJ2-5; 7 bases are shared with TRBD1. Germline V gene data show CDR1 as SGHDT and CDR2 as YYEEEE. V lost 4 bases and J lost 3; bases outside the gene matches: 3. The CDR3 consists of 13 residues. The CDR3 bases that were read are TGTGCCAGCAGCATCGGGACAGAAGAGACC. Its translation is CASSIGTEET. The whole CDR3 sequence is CASSIGTEETQYF.

This clone has ten or more counts. Read data end 3 residues before the CDR3 end; the end is taken from the germline J gene. The rearrangement joins TRBV9 to TRBJ2-7; D is undetermined. Trimming took 0 bases from V and 6 from J, leaving 7 bases between them. The CDR3 sequence is 12 residues long. Germline V gene data show CDR1 as SGDLS and CDR2 as YYNGEE. The CDR3 sequence is CASSVEGREQYF. Incomplete CDR3 DNA: TGTGCCAGCAGCGTAGAAGGGCGCGAG.

Concerning this clone: The CDR3 end falls 3 residues outside the read, so it is completed with the germline J gene. The chain links TRBV6-7 to TRBJ2-5; D remains unclear. TRBV6-7 has ORF status, its function being uncertain. The CDR3 has 18 residues. Trimming pared 0 bases from V and 4 bases from J, leaving 21 bases between. The part of the CDR3 DNA that was read is TGTGCCAGCAGTTACTCTAACGAGAGATCCCCCCTAATAGAGACC. It encodes CASSYSNERSPLIET. The entire CDR3 sequence reads CASSYSNERSPLIETQYF.

This clone appeared a few times. The read terminates 3 residues ahead of where the CDR3 ends, so the germline J gene completes it. The V and J genes are TRBV7-9 and TRBJ1-1, with unresolved D. Germline V gene data show CDR1 as SEHNR and CDR2 as FQNEAQ (reference sequence). Trimming took 5 bases from V and 1 from J, leaving 11 bases between them. The length of the CDR3 is 14 residues. The CDR3 sequence is CASSRQRGNTEAFF. The sequenced part of the CDR3 DNA is TGTGCCAGCAGCCGACAACGGGGGAACACTGAA. Full variable domain (missing parts from reference TRBV7-9 and TRBJ1-1): DTGVSQNPRHKITKRGQNVTFRCDPISEHNRLYWYRQTLGQGPEFLTYFQNEAQLEKSRLLSDRFSAERPKGSFSTLEIQRTEQGDSAMYLCASSRQRGNTEAFFGQGTRLTVV.

This clone was seen more than once but under ten times. Read sequence stops 3 residues before the CDR3 end, and the germline J gene provides the missing end. The chain uses TRBV7-2 and TRBJ2-1, with TRBD1 matching over 7 bases. The J segment lost 0 bases and the V segment lost 0 bases, leaving 8 bases of the junction unmatched. Germline CDR1 is SGHTA and CDR2 is FQGNSA. The CDR3 runs to 18 residues. CDR3 loop: CASSLALTGANSYNEQFF. The part of the CDR3 DNA that was read is TGTGCCAGCAGCTTAGCCTTAACAGGGGCGAACTCCTACAATGAG.

The sample holds many counts of this clone. The read comes to an end 3 residues before the CDR3 does, leaving the germline J gene to fill in the end. The J gene is TRBJ2-1, the V gene TRBV28, with 9 positions matching TRBD2. Germline V gene data show CDR1 as MDHEN and CDR2 as SYDVKM. The CDR3 runs to 19 residues. Trimming took 9 bases from V and 8 from J; bases not matched to a gene: 26. CDR3 amino acids: CASTPQTLTASGTRDEQFF. The covered CDR3 bases are TGTGCCAGTACCCCCCAGACACTGACTGCTAGCGGGACGCGGGATGAG. Complete variable domain (other parts from reference TRBV28 and TRBJ2-1): DVKVTQSSRYLVKRTGEKVFLECVQDMDHENMFWYRQDPGLGLRLIYFSYDVKMKEKGDIPEGYSVSREKKERFSLILESASTNQTSMYLCASTPQTLTASGTRDEQFFGPGTRLTVL.

A few counts support this clone. The read ends 3 residues early relative to the CDR3; the germline J gene fills the gap. The chain has TRBV2 and TRBJ2-5; no clear D gene. This CDR3 has 12 amino acids. Trimming removed 6 bases at V and 5 bases at J, with 10 bases between. Germline CDR1 and CDR2: SNHLY and FYNNEI. Incomplete CDR3 DNA: TGTGCCAGCAGCGTTGTCGGGGAGACC. It translates to CASSVVGET. The CDR3 in full is CASSVVGETQYF. Supplemented by reference TRBV2 and TRBJ2-5, the full variable domain reads EPEVTQTPSHQVTQMGQEVILRCVPISNHLYFYWYRQILGQKVEFLVSFYNNEISEKSEIFDDQFSVERPDGSNFTLKIRSTKLEDSAMYFCASSVVGETQYFGPGTRLLVL.

Many counts were recorded for this clone. The read ends 3 residues early relative to the CDR3; the germline J gene fills the gap. The chain links TRBV11-3 to TRBJ2-7, with D perhaps matching TRBD2 (5 bases). The CDR3 has 12 residues. Trimming shortened V by 1 base and J by 6 bases, and 7 bases separated the two germline ends. Germline CDR1 is SGHNT and CDR2 is YENEEA. The CDR3 bases that were read are TGTGCCAGCAGCTTAGCCCTAGCCGAG. Translated: CASSLALAE. The whole CDR3 sequence reads CASSLALAEQYF.

This clone was recorded many times. The read falls 3 residues short of the CDR3 end, and the missing part is taken from the germline J gene. This chain links TRBV18 with TRBJ2-7, with 7 nucleotides matching TRBD1. Germline CDR1 reads KGHSH; CDR2 reads LQKENI. The V and J ends lost 4 bases and 1 base, in that order; junction bases with no gene match: 7. The CDR3 loop spans 15 amino acids. The DNA read from the CDR3 is TGTGCCAGCTCACTCCGGGACAGCGGATCCTACGAG. Its protein product is CASSLRDSGSYE. The entire CDR3 protein reads CASSLRDSGSYEQYF.

This clone was seen repeatedly, ten times or more. Read data end 3 residues before the CDR3 end; the end is taken from the germline J gene. The chain joins TRBV30 to TRBJ2-4, with D maybe TRBD2 (6 bases). The V end lost 1 base, the J end lost 8 bases, and 12 bases lay between the germline ends. The CDR3 contains 13 residues. Germline loops: CDR1 GTSNPN, CDR2 SVGIG (reference sequence). CDR3 DNA, as far as it was read: TGTGCCTGGAGTGCGGGGGTCAGGGACATT. As protein: CAWSAGVRDI. The CDR3 as a whole reads CAWSAGVRDIQYF.

This clone showed up many times. Coverage ceases 3 residues before the CDR3 finishes, and the germline J gene fills in the end. J is TRBJ2-1 and V is TRBV7-6; D is possibly TRBD2 (6 bases). The CDR3 length is 16 residues. CDR1 is SGHVS, CDR2 FNYEAQ, per germline. V gave up 2 bases and J gave up 6 bases, with 17 bases separating them. Partial CDR3 DNA: TGTGCCAGCAGCTTATTCCGCCCGGGGGTGGGCAATGAG. It specifies CASSLFRPGVGNE. The CDR3 in full is CASSLFRPGVGNEQFF. Using reference TRBV7-6 and TRBJ2-1 for the parts outside the CDR3, the full variable domain is GAGVSQSPRYKVTKRGQDVALRCDPISGHVSLYWYRQALGQGPEFLTYFNYEAQQDKSGLPNDRFSAERPEGSISTLTIQRTEQRDSAMYRCASSLFRPGVGNEQFFGPGTRLTVL.

With regard to this clone: With the read ending 3 residues before the CDR3 end, the germline J gene is used to fill in that end. V usage is TRBV11-3 and J usage is TRBJ1-1; D ambiguous. The germline V and J ends were trimmed by 4 bases and 5 bases, with 5 bases remaining between them. Germline lookup yields CDR1 SGHNT and CDR2 YENEEA. The CDR3 extends over 11 amino acids. CDR3: CASSSRTEAFF. The sequenced part of the CDR3 DNA is TGTGCCAGCAGCTCAAGGACTGAA.

The CDR3 spells CASSPTGGYTDTQYF. CDR3 bases read: TGTGCCAGCTCACCGACAGGGGGCTACACAGATACG. This chain uses TRBV6-2 or TRBV6-3 with TRBJ2-3, with 10 bases lining up with TRBD1. The CDR3 extends 3 residues past the end of the read, so its final part is completed from the germline J gene. The CDR3 consists of 15 residues. V lost 8 bases to trimming and J lost 2 bases; unmatched junction nucleotides: 7. Germline V gives CDR1 MNHEY, CDR2 SVGEGT.

This clone was recorded many times. The read finishes 3 residues shy of the CDR3 end, and the germline J gene is used to complete it. The chain carries TRBV30 and TRBJ2-5; possibly TRBD1 for D (6 bases). The CDR3 covers 12 residues. V was shortened by 4 bases and J by 3 bases, with 9 bases between the two germline ends. Germline V CDR1 and CDR2: GTSNPN, SVGIG (reference sequence). CDR3 loop: CAWTGDKETQYF. The sequenced part of the CDR3 DNA is TGTGCCTGGACAGGGGATAAAGAGACC.

This clone occurred many times. From the germline J gene comes the end of the CDR3, since the read stops 3 residues before it. The chain links TRBV7-2 to TRBJ2-7; 7 nucleotides agree with TRBD1. Germline CDR1 is SGHTA and CDR2 is FQGNSA. Germline trimming cut 3 bases from V and 6 bases from J; bases unmatched to any gene: 2. The CDR3 extends over 12 amino acids. The CDR3 bases that were read are TGTGCCAGCAGCTTCACAGGGGCCGAG. Its protein product is CASSFTGAE. The entire CDR3 is CASSFTGAEQYF.

In the case of this clone: The DNA ends 3 residues before the CDR3 does, and the rest of the CDR3 is filled in from the germline J gene. This chain joins TRBV19 and TRBJ1-2, with D tentatively TRBD1 (6 bases). V lost 4 bases to trimming and J lost 1 base, with 16 bases between them. The germline V gene encodes CDR1 LNHDA and CDR2 SQIVND (reference sequence). The CDR3 extends over 16 amino acids. CDR3 loop: CASSTAGGGFNYGYTF. The CDR3 DNA, read in part, is TGTGCCAGTAGTACGGCCGGGGGGGGCTTTAACTATGGC. Looking up the rest from reference TRBV19 and TRBJ1-2 gives the full variable domain: DGGITQSPKYLFRKEGQNVTLSCEQNLNHDAMYWYRQDPGQGLRLIYYSQIVNDFQKGDIAEGYSVSREKKESFPLTVTSAQKNPTAFYLCASSTAGGGFNYGYTFGSGTRLTVV.

This clone was recorded at least ten times. Read sequence stops 3 residues before the CDR3 end, and the germline J gene provides the missing end. The chain couples TRBV5-4 to TRBJ2-7, with TRBD1 as a possible D gene (6 bases). Trimming pared 3 bases from V and 0 bases from J, leaving 10 bases between. This CDR3 comprises 14 residues. Per germline, CDR1 SGHNT and CDR2 YYREEE (reference sequence). This CDR3 reads CASSSGVLSYEQYF. The DNA read from the CDR3 is TGTGCCAGCAGCTCAGGGGTTCTCTCCTACGAG.

This clone is medium-sized (0.01 to 0.1%) by share. The read falls 3 residues short of the CDR3 end, and the missing part is taken from the germline J gene. This rearrangement joins TRBV20-1 to TRBJ2-1; D not certain. The CDR3 covers 11 residues. CDR1 and CDR2 (germline): DFQATT, SNEGSKA (reference sequence). Trimming removed 5 bases from V and 4 bases from J, with 6 bases in between. This CDR3 is CSAAAYNEQFF. CDR3 DNA (partial): TGCAGTGCTGCGGCATACAATGAG.

This clone was counted at least ten times. Read sequence stops 3 residues before the CDR3 end, and the germline J gene provides the missing end. The chain joins TRBV20-1 to TRBJ2-1, with 10 bases lining up with TRBD1. V shed 5 bases, J shed 1 base, and the junction held 11 bases outside the gene matches. This CDR3 has 17 amino acids. Germline-derived CDR1 and CDR2 are DFQATT and SNEGSKA (reference sequence). The CDR3 reads CSAGTGATTGSYNEQFF. The DNA read from the CDR3 is TGCAGTGCTGGGACAGGGGCAACCACAGGATCCTACAATGAG.